This T cell receptor (beta chain) was found in a study of shared clonotypes between healthy human individuals. Several immunoSEQ plates received, in even portions, the genomic DNA of each subset. The method was immunoSEQ multiplex PCR; TCRdb's version includes in-frame clones alone and lacks a portion of them. Of around 1.1 million clones listed, roughly 80% are singletons. This clone showed up just once. Germline V gene data show CDR1 as SGDLS and CDR2 as YYNGEE. The CDR3 consists of 16 residues. The V end lost 3 bases, the J end lost 1 base, and 15 bases lay between the germline ends. The rearrangement joins TRBV9 to TRBJ2-3; no clear D. Sequencing input: memory CD4+ T cells from PBMCs. The subset denotes: CD45RA-negative fraction. This receptor was identified in a man in his late teens or twenties in good health. Some clones in this sample may be carry-over from other donors' samples. In DNA, the CDR3 is TGTGCCAGCAGCGCGGGTGTAGCTCGACGCACAGATACGCAGTATTTT. This sequence encodes CASSAGVARRTDTQYF.